Each of the 10 T cell receptor beta chains below was sequenced from the same sample in a study of tumor-infiltrating lymphocytes in oesophageal squamous cell carcinoma. TCRdb analysed the PCR reads with MiXCR anew, one entry per CDR3 protein. This table has around 20,000 distinct CDR3 sequences, around 40% appearing once. The sequenced material came from esophageal tumor tissue. The receptors shown here come from a male donor with esophageal squamous cell carcinoma.

The J gene is TRBJ2-3, the V gene TRBV2; a weak D match, TRBD2 (5 bases). In germline, CDR1 is SNHLY, CDR2 FYNNEI. With 4 bases removed from V and 0 bases from J, the gap between germline ends came to 11 bases. The CDR3 extends over 15 amino acids. In DNA, the CDR3 is TGTGCCAGCAGTGGAGCGGAGAGGAGCACAGATACGCAGTATTTT. It codes for CASSGAERSTDTQYF.

This clonotype was counted at least ten times. This chain uses TRBV28 with TRBJ1-1; maybe TRBD1 (6 bases). V lost 8 bases to trimming and J lost 6 bases, with 22 bases between them. This CDR3 has 15 residues. Germline values: CDR1 MDHEN, CDR2 SYDVKM. CDR3 coding DNA: TGTGCCAGCCGAGATAGACAGGTTGGTAGGGCTGAAGCTTTCTTT. Protein sequence: CASRDRQVGRAEAFF.

Turning to this clonotype: One junction end does not reproduce the germline sequence, and a read error may be involved. The chain uses TRBV6-6 and TRBJ2-7; 9 positions agree with TRBD2. The CDR3 contains 18 residues. Germline values: CDR1 MNHNY, CDR2 SVGAGI (reference sequence). The CDR3 sequence: CAISYSRGAGGIHNEQYF. The CDR3 DNA sequence: TGTGCCATCAGTTACTCGAGGGGGGCGGGAGGGATCCATAATGAGCAGTACTTC.

The chain carries TRBV12-3 or TRBV12-4 and TRBJ2-1, with unresolved D. There are 13 residues in the CDR3. The ends were cut back, 4 bases at V and 6 bases at J, with 10 bases in the middle. The CDR3 region has the DNA TGTGCCAGCAGTTCTATGTGCGGCAATGAGCAGTTCTTC. Its protein product is CASSSMCGNEQFF.

About this clonotype: A single base separates this from a much larger clone, so it may be a read error. The chain combines TRBV7-2 with TRBJ2-5, with 9 bases aligning to TRBD1. Germline CDR1 reads SGHTA; CDR2 reads FQGNSA. V lost 9 bases to trimming and J lost 7 bases; unmatched junction nucleotides: 15. The CDR3 has 15 residues. CDR3 DNA: TGTGCCAGTAGTAGGACGCCGGGACAGGGAGGGACCCAGTACTTC. Protein: CASSRTPGQGGTQYF.

This clonotype occurred once. The DNA of the CDR3 is TGTGCCAGCAGCTTAGTGGCGGGGAAGGTGTCACCCCTCCACTTT. It codes for CASSLVAGKVSPLHF. V usage is TRBV7-8 and J usage is TRBJ1-6, with no clear D. Per the germline V gene, CDR1 is SGHVS and CDR2 is FQNEAQ. Trimming shortened V by 1 base and J by 10 bases, and 14 bases separated the two germline ends. The length of the CDR3 is 15 residues.

The chain joins TRBV12-5 to TRBJ2-1, with 13 bases aligning to TRBD2. J gave up 8 bases and V 3 bases, and 4 bases lay outside the gene matches. The CDR3 is made up of 15 amino acids. Germline V gives CDR1 LGHNT, CDR2 FRNRAP. CDR3 sequence: CASGLGTSGTDEQFF. CDR3 bases: TGTGCTAGTGGTTTAGGGACTAGCGGGACCGATGAGCAGTTCTTC.

The sample holds many counts of this clonotype. This sequence joins TRBV20-1 and TRBJ2-5; D not resolved. The ends were cut back, 6 bases at V and 0 bases at J, with 14 bases in the middle. Germline V gene sequence: CDR1 DFQATT, CDR2 SNEGSKA (reference sequence). The CDR3 spans 14 residues. CDR3 residues: CSALGNWHQETQYF. The CDR3 nucleotides read TGCAGTGCCTTGGGAAACTGGCACCAAGAGACCCAGTACTTC.

This clonotype was counted many times. The chain is built from TRBV6-6 and TRBJ2-7; possibly TRBD1 for D (6 bases). Germline-derived CDR1 and CDR2 are MNHNY and SVGAGI (reference sequence). The length of the CDR3 is 14 residues. The V gene lost 0 bases and the J gene lost 7 bases, with 13 bases spanning the gap. The CDR3 is CASSYSRGAKEQYF. CDR3 coding DNA: TGTGCCAGCAGTTACTCCAGGGGCGCGAAAGAGCAGTACTTC.

This clonotype qualifies as medium-sized. The CDR3 reads CASSEKENSPLHF. CDR3 nucleotides: TGTGCCAGCAGTGAAAAGGAGAATTCACCCCTCCACTTT. The rearrangement joins TRBV6-1 to TRBJ1-6; D gene ambiguous. V was clipped by 2 bases and J by 7 bases, with 6 bases between them. Germline V gene data show CDR1 as MNHNS and CDR2 as SASEGT. The CDR3 spans 13 residues.